Sequencing of this TCR beta chain was carried out in a study of blood T cell repertoires in COVID-19. Study information: Whether acute or convalescent, the COVID-19 samples came from the United States, Italy and Spain. Sources were T cells, B-cell-depleted T cells, or PBMCs; the material itself was cDNA or gDNA.

In the authors' methods: Estimates of nucleated cell counts were drawn from the amplification of reference gene primers. Repertoires were generated with immunoSEQ multiplex PCR, while TCRdb's copy carries only in-frame clones and drops some. V and J calls and clone size are copied from that table; D and trimming were computed from the DNA. The sample carries 490,000 or so clones, 80% to 90% recorded once. Ages ranged from about 18 to 89 years, with residence in about two dozen US areas. Germline CDR1 and CDR2: SGHDT and YYEEEE. Unmatched junction bases numbered 7, after V lost 3 bases and J lost 3 bases. This CDR3 is 16 amino acids long.

This TCR was sampled from a woman aged 55-75 years who had recovered from COVID-19. The V gene is TRBV5-6, the J gene TRBJ2-1; 9 positions match TRBD1. The sequencing input was PBMCs or T cells enriched from blood (not recorded which). CDR3 DNA: TGTGCCAGCAGCTCACTCGGGACAGGGAACTACAATGAGCAGTTCTTC. It specifies CASSSLGTGNYNEQFF.